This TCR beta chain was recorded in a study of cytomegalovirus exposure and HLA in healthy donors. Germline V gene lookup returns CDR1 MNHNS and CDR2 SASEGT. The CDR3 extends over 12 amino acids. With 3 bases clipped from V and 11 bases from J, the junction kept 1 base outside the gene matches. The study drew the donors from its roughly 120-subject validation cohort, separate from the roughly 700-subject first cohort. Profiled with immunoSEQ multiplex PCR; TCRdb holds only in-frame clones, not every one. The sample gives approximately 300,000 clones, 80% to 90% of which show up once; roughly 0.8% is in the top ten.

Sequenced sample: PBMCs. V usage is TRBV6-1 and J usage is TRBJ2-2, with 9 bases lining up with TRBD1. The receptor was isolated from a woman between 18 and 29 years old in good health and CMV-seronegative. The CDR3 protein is CASSETGGELFF. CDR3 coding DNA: TGTGCCAGCAGTGAGACAGGGGGAGAGCTGTTTTTT.